The 27 T cell receptor beta chains below come from one sample, sequenced in a study of T cell clonotyping in hematopoietic cell transplantation. As to time point: recipient sample about 28 days before transplant, after cytoreduction. Assay: immunoSEQ multiplex PCR; the TCRdb copy retains only in-frame clones and omits some. The sample has about 36,000 clones; 85% to 95% are singletons. The sequencing here drew on peripheral blood mononuclear cells, taken before stem cell transplant. Every receptor here comes from a man aged 40-49 years with chronic myeloid leukemia. Some clones in this sample may be carry-over from other donors' samples.

This chain connects TRBV7-2 to TRBJ1-6; D ambiguous. The CDR3 has 17 residues. Deletions cut 1 base from V and 1 base from J, with 11 bases between. CDR1 and CDR2 from the germline V gene are SGHTA and FQGNSA. The CDR3 spells CASSLDPDGSYNSPLHF. In nucleotides, the CDR3 is TGTGCCAGCAGCTTAGATCCCGATGGGTCCTATAATTCACCCCTCCACTTT.

In its sample, this clone was seen once. The gene calls are TRBV7-9 and TRBJ1-1; D perhaps matches TRBD1 (6 bases). Germline loops: CDR1 SEHNR, CDR2 FQNEAQ (reference sequence). Trimming stripped 5 bases from V and 4 bases from J, with 17 bases between. CDR3 length: 15 residues. CDR3 in amino acids: CASSQAMGGVTEAFF. The CDR3 bases are TGTGCCAGCAGCCAAGCGATGGGGGGCGTCACTGAAGCTTTCTTT.

V is TRBV5-5 and J is TRBJ1-1; D unresolved. The CDR3 loop spans 17 amino acids. Deletions cut 0 bases from V and 5 bases from J, with 20 bases between. Looked up from germline, CDR1 is SGHKS and CDR2 is YYEKEE (reference sequence). The CDR3 DNA reads as TGTGCCAGCAGCTTGGAGCTTCGTTCAGGTGATGGAACTGAAGCTTTCTTT. Its translation: CASSLELRSGDGTEAFF.

V is TRBV6-5 and J is TRBJ1-1; maybe TRBD1 (5 bases). V was cut by 5 bases and J by 5 bases, with 12 bases left in between. The CDR3 extends over 13 amino acids. Germline CDR1 and CDR2: MNHEY and SVGAGI. The CDR3 coding sequence is TGTGCCAGCAGTGCTCTCAGGGTTACTGAAGCTTTCTTT. Translation: CASSALRVTEAFF.

The chain joins TRBV27 to TRBJ1-5; 7 bases fit TRBD1. The CDR3 extends over 14 amino acids. Per the germline V gene, CDR1 is MNHEY and CDR2 is SMNVEV (reference sequence). V lost 4 bases, J lost 3 bases, and 3 bases stayed unmatched. CDR3 DNA sequence: TGTGCCAGCAGTTCGACAGGGTTCAATCAGCCCCAGCATTTT. Translation gives CASSSTGFNQPQHF.

The J gene is TRBJ1-2, the V gene TRBV13; 7 nucleotides align to TRBD1. The CDR3 consists of 14 residues. Germline CDR1 is PRHDT and CDR2 is FYEKMQ (reference sequence). V lost 0 bases to trimming and J lost 6 bases; unmatched junction nucleotides: 4. The CDR3 coding sequence is TGTGCCAGCAGCTTAGGTACAGGGGAGGATGGCTACACCTTC. Amino acids: CASSLGTGEDGYTF.

The V gene is TRBV2, the J gene TRBJ1-2, with D unclear. Deletions cut 2 bases from V and 8 bases from J, with 6 bases between. CDR3 length: 11 amino acids. The germline CDR1 and CDR2 sequences are SNHLY and FYNNEI. CDR3 sequence reads: CASSEIQGYTF. CDR3 DNA sequence: TGTGCCAGCAGTGAAATTCAGGGCTACACCTTC.

This chain connects TRBV20-1 to TRBJ1-5; perhaps TRBD1 as D (5 bases). This CDR3 is 9 amino acids long. V was shortened by 6 bases and J by 10 bases, with 7 bases between the two germline ends. The germline gives CDR1 DFQATT, CDR2 SNEGSKA (reference sequence). CDR3 bases: TGCAGTGCCTGGGGCCCCCAGCATTTT. It encodes CSAWGPQHF.

The rearrangement joins TRBV29-1 to TRBJ1-5; 9 bases map to TRBD1. Germline CDR1 is SQVTM and CDR2 is ANQGSEA. V dropped 6 bases and J dropped 5; count of bases not matched to a gene: 8. There are 14 residues in the CDR3. The CDR3 nucleotides are TGCAGCGTCATGACAGGGGGAGGTGATCAGCCCCAGCATTTT. It codes for CSVMTGGGDQPQHF.

The CDR3 coding sequence is TGTGCCAGCAGCCCGGAAGGTCAGCCCCAGCATTTT. Its protein is CASSPEGQPQHF. The chain combines TRBV6-6 with TRBJ1-5; D gene unclear. The ends were cut back, 6 bases at V and 6 bases at J, with 9 bases in the middle. The CDR3 is 12 amino acids. Germline-derived CDR1 and CDR2 are MNHNY and SVGAGI (reference sequence).

The rearrangement uses TRBV4-2 and TRBJ2-2; tentatively, D is TRBD1 or TRBD2 (7 bases each). This CDR3 has 16 residues. Between the trimmed V and J ends, which lost 5 bases and 7 bases, there was a span of 20 bases. CDR1 and CDR2 from the germline V gene are LGHNA and YNFKEQ. CDR3 region: CASSSRGGGDGGELFF. As DNA, the CDR3 is TGTGCCAGCAGCTCCCGGGGAGGGGGCGATGGCGGGGAGCTGTTTTTT.

The chain couples TRBV7-3 to TRBJ2-3, with D unclear. The CDR3 runs to 14 residues. CDR1 is SGHTA, CDR2 FQGTGA, per germline. V was clipped by 2 bases and J by 6 bases, with 12 bases between them. Here the CDR3 reads CASSLGVAPDTQYF. The DNA for the CDR3 is TGTGCCAGCAGCTTAGGGGTAGCTCCGGATACGCAGTATTTT. Based on the CDR3 plus reference TRBV7-3 and TRBJ2-3, the full variable domain is GAGVSQTPSNKVTEKGKYVELRCDPISGHTALYWYRQSLGQGPEFLIYFQGTGAADDSGLPNDRFFAVRPEGSVSTLKIQRTERGDSAVYLCASSLGVAPDTQYFGPGTRLTVL.

This chain joins TRBV7-3 and TRBJ2-2, with unresolved D. Germline values: CDR1 SGHTA, CDR2 FQGTGA. There are 13 residues in the CDR3. Trimming removed 4 bases from V and 5 bases from J, with 8 bases in between. The CDR3 reads CASSSLVTGELFF. The CDR3, as DNA: TGTGCCAGCAGCTCCCTAGTGACCGGGGAGCTGTTTTTT.

The chain has TRBV7-2 and TRBJ1-5; D unresolved. The CDR3 is 15 amino acids. The germline V gene has CDR1 SGHTA and CDR2 FQGNSA. V shed 1 base and J shed 2 bases, with 9 bases lying between them. The CDR3 nucleotides are TGTGCCAGCAGCTTAGTGGGTTTGGGCAATCAGCCCCAGCATTTT. It is translated as CASSLVGLGNQPQHF.

This chain uses TRBV5-5 with TRBJ2-7; TRBD1 is a possible D gene (6 bases). Germline CDR1 and CDR2: SGHKS and YYEKEE (reference sequence). The length of the CDR3 is 14 residues. The V and J ends lost 0 bases and 3 bases respectively, with 10 bases between them. DNA of the CDR3: TGTGCCAGCAGCTTGGACAGGGTAGGCTACGAGCAGTACTTC. Translating it yields CASSLDRVGYEQYF.

This clone came up once. V gene TRBV11-1 combines with J gene TRBJ1-1, with TRBD1 matching over 12 bases. The CDR3 contains 15 residues. Germline CDR1 and CDR2: SGHAT and FQDESV (reference sequence). Trimming at V came to 4 bases and at J to 8 bases, leaving 8 bases not matched to a gene. The CDR3 here is CASSSRDRGRWEAFF. The DNA for the CDR3 is TGTGCCAGCAGCTCCCGGGACAGGGGGCGCTGGGAAGCTTTCTTT.

V and J are TRBV5-1 and TRBJ1-2; D might be TRBD1 (5 bases). In germline, CDR1 is SGHRS, CDR2 YFSETQ. CDR3 length: 13 amino acids. V lost 0 bases, J lost 4 bases, and 7 bases lay in between. Written as DNA, the CDR3 is TGCGCCAGCAGCTTGGCCGACAGCTATGGCTACACCTTC. This gives the protein CASSLADSYGYTF.

The gene calls are TRBV7-2 and TRBJ1-4, with D perhaps matching TRBD1 (5 bases). The CDR3 extends over 15 amino acids. V lost 3 bases and J 3 bases, leaving 11 bases between the germline ends. The germline V gene encodes CDR1 SGHTA and CDR2 FQGNSA. DNA for the CDR3: TGTGCCAGCAGCTTTGGGGGGAACCCTAATGAAAAACTGTTTTTT. Translating it yields CASSFGGNPNEKLFF.

V gene TRBV28 combines with J gene TRBJ2-3; D is uncertain. Germline CDR1 and CDR2: MDHEN and SYDVKM. CDR3 length equals 15 residues. The V end lost 7 bases, the J end lost 2 bases, and 16 bases lay between the germline ends. CDR3 nucleotide sequence: TGTGCCAGCACCCTACTCCCGATCCCCACAGATACGCAGTATTTT. Translating it yields CASTLLPIPTDTQYF.

The chain uses TRBV19 and TRBJ1-2; no definite D call. The CDR3 totals 11 residues. V lost 5 bases, J lost 3 bases, and 4 bases lay in between. Germline values: CDR1 LNHDA, CDR2 SQIVND (reference sequence). The CDR3 reads CASSRDYGYTF. CDR3 nucleotide sequence: TGTGCCAGTAGTCGCGACTATGGCTACACCTTC.

V usage is TRBV19 and J usage is TRBJ1-5, with unresolved D. V gave up 4 bases and J gave up 3 bases, with 7 bases separating them. The CDR3 length is 13 residues. Per the germline V gene, CDR1 is LNHDA and CDR2 is SQIVND (reference sequence). The CDR3 is CASSNTVNQPQHF. For the CDR3, the DNA is TGTGCCAGTAGTAATACCGTCAATCAGCCCCAGCATTTT.

This rearrangement joins TRBV4-3 to TRBJ2-1; D is possibly TRBD1 (6 bases). Per germline, CDR1 LGHNA and CDR2 YSLEER. V lost 3 bases and J 3 bases, leaving 6 bases between the germline ends. The length of the CDR3 is 13 residues. CDR3 nucleotide sequence: TGCGCCAGCAGCCAGGACAGCTACAATGAGCAGTTCTTC. Residues: CASSQDSYNEQFF.

The chain uses TRBV11-2 and TRBJ1-2, with TRBD1 matching over 8 bases. This CDR3 is built from 15 residues. V lost 5 bases, J lost 4 bases, and 9 bases stayed unmatched. The germline gives CDR1 SGHAT, CDR2 FQNNGV. This CDR3 is CASSLSGTGLYGYTF. The CDR3 DNA follows: TGTGCCAGCAGCCTATCCGGGACAGGCCTCTATGGCTACACCTTC.

The genes are TRBV10-3 and TRBJ1-2; D call uncertain. Trimming took off 0 bases at V and 7 bases at J, with 9 bases between the two ends. Germline V CDR1 and CDR2: ENHRY, SYGVKD. CDR3 length: 13 amino acids. CDR3 loop: CAISESIWSGYTF. The CDR3 DNA sequence: TGTGCCATCAGTGAGTCGATATGGTCTGGCTACACCTTC.

This chain connects TRBV6-5 to TRBJ2-3; D remains unclear. With 2 bases removed from V and 3 bases from J, the gap between germline ends came to 6 bases. CDR3 length: 13 amino acids. Germline V CDR1 and CDR2: MNHEY, SVGAGI. CDR3 nucleotide sequence: TGTGCCAGCAGTTACCAGGAGACAGATACGCAGTATTTT. It is translated as CASSYQETDTQYF.

The V call is TRBV7-2, the J call TRBJ2-5; tentative D call: TRBD2 (5 bases). This CDR3 has 14 residues. V lost 2 bases and J 4 bases, leaving 11 bases between the germline ends. Germline CDR1 reads SGHTA; CDR2 reads FQGNSA. CDR3 in DNA: TGTGCCAGCAGCTTACAACTAGTAGGAGAGACCCAGTACTTC. It is translated as CASSLQLVGETQYF.

CDR3 DNA: TGTGCCAGCAGTTCAGGACAGCTAAACAATGAGCAGTTCTTC. It translates to CASSSGQLNNEQFF. V usage is TRBV6-5 and J usage is TRBJ2-1; TRBD1 is a possible D gene (6 bases). This CDR3 has 14 amino acids. CDR1 and CDR2 from the germline V gene are MNHEY and SVGAGI. V was trimmed by 4 bases and J by 5 bases, leaving 12 bases between them.